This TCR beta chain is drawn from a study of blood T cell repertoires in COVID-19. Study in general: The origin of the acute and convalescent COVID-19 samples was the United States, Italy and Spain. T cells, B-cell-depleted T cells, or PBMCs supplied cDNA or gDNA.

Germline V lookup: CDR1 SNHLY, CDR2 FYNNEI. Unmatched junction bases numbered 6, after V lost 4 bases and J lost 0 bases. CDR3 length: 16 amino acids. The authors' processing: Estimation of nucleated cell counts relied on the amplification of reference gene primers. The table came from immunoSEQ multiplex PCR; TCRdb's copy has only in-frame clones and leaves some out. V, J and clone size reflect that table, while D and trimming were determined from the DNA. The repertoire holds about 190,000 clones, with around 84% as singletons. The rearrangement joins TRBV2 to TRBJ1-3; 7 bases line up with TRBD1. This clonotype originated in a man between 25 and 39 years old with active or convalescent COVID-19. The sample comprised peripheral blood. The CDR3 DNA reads TGTGCCAGCAGTGGGCTCAGGGACAGCTCTGGAAACACCATATATTTT. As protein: CASSGLRDSSGNTIYF.